These 27 T cell receptor beta chains were all obtained from the same sample, sequenced in a study of regulatory T cells in long-lasting Graves disease. Arm-PCR of CDR3 regions and iRepertoire HTBI primers were used to build TCR beta libraries. TCRdb itself ran the multiplex PCR reads through MiXCR, one entry per CDR3 protein. The sample lists approximately 270,000 distinct CDR3 sequences; around a sixth were seen once. Time point given: newly diagnosed GD, antithyroid drugs for less than 3 months. The TCR library was made from RNA that had been extracted from PBMCs in TRIzol. This sample also appeared in a second study, on T cells in Graves' hyperthyroidism and ophthalmopathy.

The sequencing here drew on peripheral blood mononuclear cells (PBMCs), taken at new diagnosis, from a patient treated with antithyroid drugs. Source of these receptors: a woman under 40 with Graves disease.

This clonotype was seen ten or more times. This chain connects TRBV27 to TRBJ1-5; a weak D match, TRBD1 (5 bases). CDR1 and CDR2 (germline): MNHEY, SMNVEV (reference sequence). V lost 4 bases, J lost 0 bases, and 16 bases lay in between. The CDR3 loop spans 17 amino acids. CDR3 in DNA: TGTGCCAGCAGTTCGGGTTATCGGGACTATAGCAATCAGCCCCAGCATTTT. Its translation is CASSSGYRDYSNQPQHF.

The J gene is TRBJ1-2, the V gene TRBV5-8, with 9 bases lining up with TRBD1. Germline lookup yields CDR1 SGHTS and CDR2 YDEGEE. The CDR3 spans 14 residues. J was trimmed by 8 bases and V by 4 bases; bases with no gene match: 9. This CDR3 is CASSNDRGYDGYTF. DNA for the CDR3: TGTGCCAGCAGCAATGACAGGGGGTATGACGGCTACACCTTC.

The chain employs TRBV6-9 and TRBJ2-1; 13 nucleotides agree with TRBD2. V trimming: 2 bases; J trimming: 10 bases; junction bases outside the gene matches: 5. CDR1 and CDR2 (germline): MNHGY, SVAAGI. The CDR3 totals 15 residues. The CDR3 sequence: CASSYIRTSGGEQFF. CDR3 bases: TGTGCCAGCAGTTATATCAGGACTAGCGGGGGAGAGCAGTTCTTC.

This clonotype was picked up many times. This chain joins TRBV13 and TRBJ2-5; D call uncertain. Germline V gene sequence: CDR1 PRHDT, CDR2 FYEKMQ (reference sequence). This CDR3 has 14 residues. V was cut by 4 bases and J by 4 bases, with 13 bases left in between. CDR3 in DNA: TGTGCCAGCAGCTACCCTGGCGGCGGAGAGACCCAGTACTTC. It codes for CASSYPGGGETQYF.

This clonotype came up many times. The V call is TRBV7-9, the J call TRBJ2-3; possibly TRBD2 for D (5 bases). Between the trimmed V and J ends, which lost 5 bases and 14 bases, there was a span of 20 bases. The CDR3 sequence is 13 residues long. CDR1 is SEHNR, CDR2 FQNEAQ, per germline (reference sequence). This chain's CDR3 is CASSIAGPKGPYF. DNA of the CDR3: TGTGCCAGCAGCATTGCGGGCCCCAAGGGTCCGTATTTT.

This clonotype was detected ten times or more. The V and J genes are TRBV20-1 and TRBJ2-7; D gene ambiguous. Trimming shortened V by 6 bases and J by 0 bases, and 15 bases separated the two germline ends. CDR1 DFQATT and CDR2 SNEGSKA come from the germline V gene (reference sequence). This CDR3 region has 14 residues. Here the CDR3 DNA reads TGCAGTGCCCGTCCGGATCCTAGCTCCTACGAGCAGTACTTC. Amino acid sequence: CSARPDPSSYEQYF.

Comments on this clonotype: Just one base apart from a much larger clone, this may be a read error. This chain uses TRBV20-1 with TRBJ2-7; the D gene is possibly TRBD1 (5 bases). Deletions cut 1 base from V and 3 bases from J, with 10 bases between. This CDR3 spans 13 amino acids. Germline V gene lookup returns CDR1 DFQATT and CDR2 SNEGSKA (reference sequence). CDR3 loop: CSARGAGIYEQYF. The DNA of the CDR3 is TGCAGTGCTAGAGGGGCAGGGATCTACGAGCAGTACTTC.

V usage is TRBV24-1 and J usage is TRBJ2-3; no definite D call. V was clipped by 2 bases and J by 1 base, with 12 bases between them. The CDR3 runs 16 residues. Per germline, CDR1 KGHDR and CDR2 SFDVKD. CDR3 sequence (DNA): TGTGCCACCAGTGATTCCACTCCATCAGGCACAGATACGCAGTATTTT. Encoded protein: CATSDSTPSGTDTQYF.

The table lists this clonotype with many counts. CDR3 bases: TGCGCCAGCAGCTTCGAGGGAGAGAACTATGGCTACACCTTC. This sequence encodes CASSFEGENYGYTF. V usage is TRBV5-1 and J usage is TRBJ1-2; D is ambiguous. The CDR3 consists of 14 residues. Per the germline V gene, CDR1 is SGHRS and CDR2 is YFSETQ. The germline V and J ends were trimmed by 2 bases and 2 bases, with 10 bases remaining between them.

This clonotype has ten or more counts. The rearrangement links TRBV7-2 to TRBJ1-2; D uncertain. Trimming removed 5 bases from V and 0 bases from J, with 13 bases in between. This CDR3 contains 15 residues. CDR1 and CDR2 (germline): SGHTA, FQGNSA. CDR3 in amino acids: CASSVQTDTNYGYTF. The CDR3 nucleotides are TGTGCCAGCAGCGTTCAAACCGACACTAACTATGGCTACACCTTC.

This chain connects TRBV20-1 to TRBJ2-3; TRBD2 matches 8 bases. The CDR3 has 17 amino acids. The J segment lost 2 bases and the V segment lost 1 base, leaving 11 bases of the junction unmatched. Germline V gene data show CDR1 as DFQATT and CDR2 as SNEGSKA (reference sequence). The CDR3 DNA reads as TGCAGTGCTAGAGCAACCTATGCGGGGGGTTCCACAGATACGCAGTATTTT. This gives the protein CSARATYAGGSTDTQYF.

In this sample, this clonotype turned up many times. The genes are TRBV10-3 and TRBJ2-7; the match to TRBD2 covers 10 bases. The germline V gene encodes CDR1 ENHRY and CDR2 SYGVKD. There are 16 residues in the CDR3. V lost 3 bases and J lost 1; bases outside the gene matches: 6. Here the CDR3 DNA reads TGTGCCATCAGTGATGCCGGGACTAGCGTGTCCTACGAGCAGTACTTC. This sequence encodes CAISDAGTSVSYEQYF.

Notes on this clonotype: It differs at one base from a far larger clone, so likely a read error. The rearrangement uses TRBV11-3 and TRBJ1-1; 7 bases are a match to TRBD1. The length of the CDR3 is 15 residues. V shed 6 bases and J 4 bases; nucleotides not matched to a gene: 11. The germline CDR1 and CDR2 sequences are SGHNT and YENEEA. CDR3 coding DNA: TGTGCCAGCAGTTGGGGACAGAATAGGAGCACTGAAGCTTTCTTT. Its translation is CASSWGQNRSTEAFF.

This clonotype has at least ten counts. The chain combines TRBV6-1 with TRBJ1-4; 11 positions match TRBD1. The CDR3 extends over 15 amino acids. With 5 bases clipped from V and 7 bases from J, the junction kept 6 bases outside the gene matches. Germline CDR1 MNHNS, CDR2 SASEGT. CDR3 amino acids: CASSTTGTGGEKLFF. The CDR3 bases are TGTGCCAGCAGTACAACCGGGACAGGGGGTGAAAAACTGTTTTTT.

Only a few counts were recorded for this clonotype. A read error may explain this, as a much larger clone is one base away. The chain has TRBV11-2 and TRBJ2-5, with D unresolved. Trimming cost V 0 bases and J 2 bases, with 10 bases left between them. The CDR3 is made up of 15 amino acids. Germline CDR1 reads SGHAT; CDR2 reads FQNNGV. This CDR3 reads CASSLDRLPQETQYF. The CDR3 DNA reads as TGTGCCAGCAGCTTAGATCGGCTACCACAAGAGACCCAGTACTTC.

This clonotype has only a few counts. The chain recombines TRBV10-3 with TRBJ2-5; 9 bases are a match to TRBD2. The V gene's germline CDR1 is ENHRY and CDR2 SYGVKD. This CDR3 is 18 amino acids long. The ends lost 3 bases at V and 1 base at J; junction bases unmatched: 12. CDR3 residues: CAISDYSLAGSFQETQYF. The CDR3 DNA sequence: TGTGCCATCAGTGATTATAGTCTAGCGGGGTCCTTCCAAGAGACCCAGTACTTC.

A few counts support this clonotype. The gene calls are TRBV19 and TRBJ1-2; D possibly corresponds to TRBD1 (5 bases). Germline CDR1 LNHDA, CDR2 SQIVND (reference sequence). The CDR3 length is 14 residues. V lost 5 bases to trimming and J lost 2 bases, with 12 bases between them. The CDR3 sequence is CASSSGTVNYGYTF. In DNA form, the CDR3 reads TGTGCCAGTAGTTCAGGGACGGTCAACTATGGCTACACCTTC. Supplemented by reference TRBV19 and TRBJ1-2, the full variable domain reads DGGITQSPKYLFRKEGQNVTLSCEQNLNHDAMYWYRQDPGQGLRLIYYSQIVNDFQKGDIAEGYSVSREKKESFPLTVTSAQKNPTAFYLCASSSGTVNYGYTFGSGTRLTVV.

The sample holds many counts of this clonotype. This rearrangement joins TRBV2 to TRBJ1-5; possible D gene TRBD1, 5 bases. The V end was cut by 4 bases, the J end by 1 base, with 5 bases between. The V gene's germline CDR1 is SNHLY and CDR2 FYNNEI. The CDR3 sequence is 13 residues long. CDR3 loop: CASSGDSNQPQHF. The DNA for the CDR3 is TGTGCCAGCAGTGGGGACAGCAATCAGCCCCAGCATTTT. The full variable domain, completed using reference TRBV2 and TRBJ1-5, is EPEVTQTPSHQVTQMGQEVILRCVPISNHLYFYWYRQILGQKVEFLVSFYNNEISEKSEIFDDQFSVERPDGSNFTLKIRSTKLEDSAMYFCASSGDSNQPQHFGDGTRLSIL.

This clonotype was detected ten times or more. This chain uses TRBV7-3 with TRBJ1-1; D is uncertain. V lost 4 bases to trimming and J lost 0 bases, with 6 bases between them. Per germline, CDR1 SGHTA and CDR2 FQGTGA. This CDR3 is built from 13 residues. The CDR3 DNA reads TGTGCCAGCAGCTCCCAGATGAACACTGAAGCTTTCTTT. This gives the protein CASSSQMNTEAFF.

This clonotype was seen more than once but under ten times. The chain recombines TRBV27 with TRBJ2-2; D uncertain. CDR3 size: 17 residues. Germline V gives CDR1 MNHEY, CDR2 SMNVEV (reference sequence). V lost 4 bases and J lost 4, with 19 bases in between. In DNA form, the CDR3 reads TGTGCCAGCAGTTCAACCAACCGAAGGGCGAGCACCGGGGAGCTGTTTTTT. Encoded protein: CASSSTNRRASTGELFF.

The gene calls are TRBV19 and TRBJ1-6, with 12 bases identical to TRBD1. This CDR3 spans 13 amino acids. After removal of 9 bases from V and 8 bases from J, the junction contained 2 bases not matched to a gene. From germline, CDR1 is LNHDA and CDR2 SQIVND (reference sequence). CDR3 protein: CASRDRGHSPLHF. In DNA, the CDR3 is TGTGCCAGCCGGGACAGGGGGCATTCACCCCTCCACTTT.

The sample holds many counts of this clonotype. The V gene is TRBV4-1, the J gene TRBJ2-3; D not resolved. The germline V gene has CDR1 MGHRA and CDR2 YSYEKL. This CDR3 has 14 residues. The V and J ends lost 0 bases and 8 bases respectively, with 12 bases between them. DNA for the CDR3: TGCGCCAGCAGCCAAGATGATGGGTGGGGTACGCAGTATTTT. It translates to CASSQDDGWGTQYF.

There are many counts of this clonotype. CDR3 loop: CSVEDPTTYEQYF. DNA for the CDR3: TGCAGCGTTGAAGATCCCACGACCTACGAGCAGTACTTC. This chain links TRBV29-1 with TRBJ2-7; the D is unclear. The CDR3 has 13 residues. Trimming stripped 0 bases from V and 2 bases from J, with 8 bases between. Germline values: CDR1 SQVTM, CDR2 ANQGSEA.

At least ten counts were recorded for this clonotype. The chain links TRBV2 to TRBJ1-5; no firm D call. The CDR3 has 14 residues. The germline gives CDR1 SNHLY, CDR2 FYNNEI. Trimming shortened V by 7 bases and J by 0 bases, and 10 bases separated the two germline ends. In nucleotides, the CDR3 is TGTGCCAGCAATGGAGAATATAGCAATCAGCCCCAGCATTTT. It translates to CASNGEYSNQPQHF.

About this clonotype: With a far larger clone one base away, a read error is the likely cause. CDR3 amino acids: CASRTTGAGETQYF. The CDR3 bases are TGTGCCAGCAGGACGACAGGGGCGGGAGAGACCCAGTACTTC. The chain couples TRBV5-1 to TRBJ2-1, with 8 bases identical to TRBD1. The end of the DNA fits TRBJ2-5 better, so the J call may be wrong. This CDR3 spans 14 amino acids. Germline CDR1 reads SGHRS; CDR2 reads YFSETQ.

Turning to this clonotype: The germline gene is not matched at one end of the junction; a read error may be the cause. This sequence joins TRBV6-1 and TRBJ1-4; D is ambiguous. The CDR3 totals 14 residues. The germline gives CDR1 MNHNS, CDR2 SASEGT. The DNA of the CDR3 is TGTGCTAGCAGTGAAGAGGTCGGGAATGAAAAACTGTTTTTT. It translates to CASSEEVGNEKLFF.

This sequence joins TRBV25-1 and TRBJ2-3; D is perhaps TRBD2 (6 bases). V lost 7 bases and J lost 6, with 17 bases in between. CDR1 is MGHDK, CDR2 SYGVNS, per germline. This CDR3 region has 14 residues. CDR3 DNA: TGTGCCAGCAAAAGGCGGAGGGAGGACGATACGCAGTATTTT. Amino acids: CASKRRREDDTQYF.